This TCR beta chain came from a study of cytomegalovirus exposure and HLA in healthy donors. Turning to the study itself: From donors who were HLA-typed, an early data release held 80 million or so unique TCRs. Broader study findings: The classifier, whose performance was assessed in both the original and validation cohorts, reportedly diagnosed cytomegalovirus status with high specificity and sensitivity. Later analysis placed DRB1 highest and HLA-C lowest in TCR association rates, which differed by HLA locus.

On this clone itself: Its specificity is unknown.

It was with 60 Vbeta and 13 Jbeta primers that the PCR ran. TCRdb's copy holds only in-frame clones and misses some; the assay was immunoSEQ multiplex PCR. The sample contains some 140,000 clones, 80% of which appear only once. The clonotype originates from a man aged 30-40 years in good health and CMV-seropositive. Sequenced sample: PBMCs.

The CDR3 DNA is TGTGCCAGCAGCCAAACTGGGGCCAACGTCCTGACTTTC. Amino acids: CASSQTGANVLTF. This rearrangement joins TRBV2 to TRBJ2-6; D is ambiguous. The CDR3 has 13 amino acids. V was trimmed by 6 bases and J by 2 bases, leaving 5 bases between them. The V gene's germline CDR1 is SNHLY and CDR2 FYNNEI.